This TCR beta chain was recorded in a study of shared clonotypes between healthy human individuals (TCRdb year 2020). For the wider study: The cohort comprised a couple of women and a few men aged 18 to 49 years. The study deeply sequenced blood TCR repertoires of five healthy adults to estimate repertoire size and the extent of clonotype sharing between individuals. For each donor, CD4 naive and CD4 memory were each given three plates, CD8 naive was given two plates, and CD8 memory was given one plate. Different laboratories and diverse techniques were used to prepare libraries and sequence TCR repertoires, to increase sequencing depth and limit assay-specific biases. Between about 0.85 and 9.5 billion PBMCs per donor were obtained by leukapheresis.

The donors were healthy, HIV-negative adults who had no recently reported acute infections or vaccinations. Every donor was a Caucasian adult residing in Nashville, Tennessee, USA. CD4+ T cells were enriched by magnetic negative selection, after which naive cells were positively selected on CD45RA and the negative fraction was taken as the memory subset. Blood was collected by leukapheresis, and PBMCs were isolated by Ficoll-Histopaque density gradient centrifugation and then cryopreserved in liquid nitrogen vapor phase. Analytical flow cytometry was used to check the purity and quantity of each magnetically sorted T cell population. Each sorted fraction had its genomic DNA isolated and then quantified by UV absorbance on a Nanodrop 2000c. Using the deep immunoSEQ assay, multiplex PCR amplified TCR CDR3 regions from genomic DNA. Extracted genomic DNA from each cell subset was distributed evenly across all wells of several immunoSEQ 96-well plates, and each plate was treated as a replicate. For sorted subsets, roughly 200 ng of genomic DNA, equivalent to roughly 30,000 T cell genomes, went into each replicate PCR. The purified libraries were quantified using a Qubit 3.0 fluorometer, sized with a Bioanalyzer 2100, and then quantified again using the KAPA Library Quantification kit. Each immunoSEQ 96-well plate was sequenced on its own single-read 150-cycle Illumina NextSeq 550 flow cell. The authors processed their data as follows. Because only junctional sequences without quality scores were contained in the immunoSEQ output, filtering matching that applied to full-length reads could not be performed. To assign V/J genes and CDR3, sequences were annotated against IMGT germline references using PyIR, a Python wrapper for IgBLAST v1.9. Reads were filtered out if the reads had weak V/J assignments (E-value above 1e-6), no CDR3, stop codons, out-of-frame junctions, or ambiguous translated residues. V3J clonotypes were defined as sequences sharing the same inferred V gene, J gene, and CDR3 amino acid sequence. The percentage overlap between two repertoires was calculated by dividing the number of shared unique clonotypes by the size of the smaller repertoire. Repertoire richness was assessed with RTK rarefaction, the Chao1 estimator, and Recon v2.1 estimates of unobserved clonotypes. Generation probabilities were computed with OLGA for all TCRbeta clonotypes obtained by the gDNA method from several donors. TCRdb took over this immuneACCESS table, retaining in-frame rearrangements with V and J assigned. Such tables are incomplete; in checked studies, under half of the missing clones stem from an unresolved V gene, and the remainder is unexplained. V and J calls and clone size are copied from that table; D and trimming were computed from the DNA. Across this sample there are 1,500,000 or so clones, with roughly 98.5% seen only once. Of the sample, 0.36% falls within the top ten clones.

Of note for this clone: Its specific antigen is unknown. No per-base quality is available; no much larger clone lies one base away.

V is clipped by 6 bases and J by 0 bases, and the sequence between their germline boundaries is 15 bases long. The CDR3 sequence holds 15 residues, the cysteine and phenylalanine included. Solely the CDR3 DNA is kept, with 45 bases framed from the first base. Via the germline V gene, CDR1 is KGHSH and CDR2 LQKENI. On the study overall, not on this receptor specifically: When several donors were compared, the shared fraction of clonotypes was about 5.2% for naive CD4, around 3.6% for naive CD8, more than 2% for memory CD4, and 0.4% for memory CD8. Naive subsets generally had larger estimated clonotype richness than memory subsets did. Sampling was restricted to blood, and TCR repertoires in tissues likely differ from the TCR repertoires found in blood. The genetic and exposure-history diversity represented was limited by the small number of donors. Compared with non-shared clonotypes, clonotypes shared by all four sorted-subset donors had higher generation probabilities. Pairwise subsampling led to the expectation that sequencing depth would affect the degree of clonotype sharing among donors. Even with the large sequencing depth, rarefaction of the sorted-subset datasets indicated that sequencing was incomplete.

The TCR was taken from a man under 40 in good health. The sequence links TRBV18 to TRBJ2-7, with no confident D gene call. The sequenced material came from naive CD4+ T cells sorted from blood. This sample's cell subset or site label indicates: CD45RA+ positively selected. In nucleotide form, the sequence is TGTGCCAGCTCGCCCACCCGTCTGAGCTCCTACGAGCAGTACTTC. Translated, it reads CASSPTRLSSYEQYF.